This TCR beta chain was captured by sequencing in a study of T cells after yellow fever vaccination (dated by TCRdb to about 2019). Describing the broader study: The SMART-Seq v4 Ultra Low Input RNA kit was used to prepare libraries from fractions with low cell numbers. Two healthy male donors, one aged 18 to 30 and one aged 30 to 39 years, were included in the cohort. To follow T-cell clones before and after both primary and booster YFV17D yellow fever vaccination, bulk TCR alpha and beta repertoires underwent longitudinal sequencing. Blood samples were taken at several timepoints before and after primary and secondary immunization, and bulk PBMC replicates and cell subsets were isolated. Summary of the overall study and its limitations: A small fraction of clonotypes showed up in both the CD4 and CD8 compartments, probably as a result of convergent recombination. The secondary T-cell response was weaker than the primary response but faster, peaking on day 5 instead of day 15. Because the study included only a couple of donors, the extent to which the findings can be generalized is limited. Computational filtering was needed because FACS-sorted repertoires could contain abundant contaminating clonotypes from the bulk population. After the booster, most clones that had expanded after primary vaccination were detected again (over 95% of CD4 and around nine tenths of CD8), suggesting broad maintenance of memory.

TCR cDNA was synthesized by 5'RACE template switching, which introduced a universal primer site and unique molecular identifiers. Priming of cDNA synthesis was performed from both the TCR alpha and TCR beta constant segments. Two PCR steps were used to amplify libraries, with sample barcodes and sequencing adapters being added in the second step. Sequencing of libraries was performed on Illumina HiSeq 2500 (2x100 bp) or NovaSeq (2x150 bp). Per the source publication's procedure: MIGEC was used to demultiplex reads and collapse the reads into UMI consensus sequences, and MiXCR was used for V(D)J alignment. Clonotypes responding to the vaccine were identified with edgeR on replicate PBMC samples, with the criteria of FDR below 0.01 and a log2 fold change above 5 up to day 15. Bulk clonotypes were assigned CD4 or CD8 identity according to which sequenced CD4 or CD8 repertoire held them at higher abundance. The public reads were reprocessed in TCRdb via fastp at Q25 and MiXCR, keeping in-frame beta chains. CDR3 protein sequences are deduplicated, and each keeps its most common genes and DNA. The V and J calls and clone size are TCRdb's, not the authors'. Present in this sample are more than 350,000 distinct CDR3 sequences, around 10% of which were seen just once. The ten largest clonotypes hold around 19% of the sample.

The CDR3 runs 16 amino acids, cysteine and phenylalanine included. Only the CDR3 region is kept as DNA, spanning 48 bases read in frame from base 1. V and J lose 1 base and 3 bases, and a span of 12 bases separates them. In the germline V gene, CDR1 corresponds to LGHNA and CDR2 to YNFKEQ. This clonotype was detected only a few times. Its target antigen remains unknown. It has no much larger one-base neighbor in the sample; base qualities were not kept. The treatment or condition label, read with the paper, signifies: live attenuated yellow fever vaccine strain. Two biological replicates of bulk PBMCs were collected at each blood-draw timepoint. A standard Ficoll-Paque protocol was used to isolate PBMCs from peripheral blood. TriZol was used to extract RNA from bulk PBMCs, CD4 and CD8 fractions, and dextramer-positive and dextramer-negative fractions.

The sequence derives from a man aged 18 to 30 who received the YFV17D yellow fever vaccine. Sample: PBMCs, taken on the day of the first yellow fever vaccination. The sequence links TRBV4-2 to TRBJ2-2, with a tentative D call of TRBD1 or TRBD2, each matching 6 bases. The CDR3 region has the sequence CASSQAGGADTGELFF. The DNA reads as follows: TGTGCCAGCAGCCAAGCCGGGGGCGCAGACACCGGGGAGCTGTTTTTT.